These T cell receptor beta chains were read from a single sample in a study of post-analysis software for immune sequencing data. TCRdb re-called the PCR reads through MiXCR, storing one row per CDR3 protein. This sample yields 150,000 to 200,000 distinct CDR3 sequences, of which approximately 35% are seen a single time; under 30% belongs to the top ten. Material: blood, obtained after autologous hematopoietic stem cell transplantation. These receptors were collected from a girl aged 10 to 17 with multiple sclerosis. The CDR3 runs from the conserved cysteine through the conserved F or W. Fields, in order: J gene, D gene, V gene, clone size, CDR3 protein, CDR3 DNA. The D gene is left open where the match is weak. The size entry is marked missing in some rows and otherwise reads once, few, many or a size class.

>TRBJ2-7|NA|TRBV7-8|few
CASSAVAWDLSSYEQYF
TGTGCCAGCAGCGCCGTTGCCTGGGACCTTAGCTCCTACGAGCAGTACTTC
>TRBJ2-1|NA|TRBV7-3|NA
CASSLLGVSSPYNEQFF
TGTGCCAGCAGCTTATTAGGGGTGTCTAGCCCCTACAATGAGCAGTTCTTC
>TRBJ1-5|NA|TRBV7-3|few
CASSLSADQPQHF
TGTGCCAGCAGCTTAAGTGCTGATCAGCCCCAGCATTTT
>TRBJ2-5|TRBD1|TRBV10-3|NA
CAISEGTEETQYF
TGTGCCATCAGTGAGGGGACAGAAGAGACCCAGTACTTC
>TRBJ2-7|TRBD2|TRBV28|few
CASSPGTSWSSYEQYF
TGTGCCAGCAGTCCTGGGACTAGCTGGAGCTCCTACGAGCAGTACTTC
>TRBJ2-3|NA|TRBV9|few
CASSVEGRGADTQYF
TGTGCCAGCAGCGTAGAAGGCAGGGGAGCAGATACGCAGTATTTT
>TRBJ2-6|TRBD1|TRBV6-6|NA
CASSTTGTGANVLTF
TGTGCCAGCAGTACGACAGGGACTGGGGCCAACGTCCTGACTTTC
>TRBJ2-1|TRBD2|TRBV7-9|once
CASSLQGSGDSYEQFF
TGTGCCAGCAGCTTACAAGGTAGCGGGGACTCCTACGAGCAGTTCTTC
>TRBJ1-2|TRBD1|TRBV5-6|NA
CASSGRGTGHGYTF
TGTGCCAGCAGCGGCCGTGGGACAGGGCATGGCTACACCTTC
>TRBJ2-2|TRBD2|TRBV3-1|NA
CASSQSAGDTGELFF
TGTGCCAGCAGCCAGTCTGCGGGGGACACCGGGGAGCTGTTTTTT
>TRBJ2-5|NA|TRBV10-3|few
CAISERQGPWTQETQYF
TGTGCCATCAGTGAACGGCAGGGTCCGTGGACACAAGAGACCCAGTACTTC
>TRBJ1-2|NA|TRBV11-1|few
CASSLTPSDRYGYTF
TGTGCCAGCAGCTTAACCCCTTCAGACCGCTATGGCTACACCTTC
>TRBJ1-6|NA|TRBV25-1|few
CASTRGPNNSPLHF
TGTGCCAGCACGAGGGGCCCGAATAATTCACCCCTCCACTTT
>TRBJ2-7|NA|TRBV5-6|NA
CASSSSGDSYEQYF
TGTGCCAGCAGCTCCTCAGGGGATTCCTACGAGCAGTACTTC
>TRBJ2-5|NA|TRBV10-3|NA
CAISESTGRGQETQYF
TGTGCCATCAGTGAGTCAACAGGGAGGGGACAAGAGACCCAGTACTTC
>TRBJ2-7|TRBD2|TRBV7-2|few
CASSPSGAGAAYEQYF
TGTGCCAGCAGCCCTAGCGGAGCCGGAGCTGCCTACGAGCAGTACTTC
>TRBJ2-5|TRBD1|TRBV3-1|NA
CASSDRDRVSQETQYF
TGTGCCAGCAGTGACCGGGACAGGGTTTCACAAGAGACCCAGTACTTC